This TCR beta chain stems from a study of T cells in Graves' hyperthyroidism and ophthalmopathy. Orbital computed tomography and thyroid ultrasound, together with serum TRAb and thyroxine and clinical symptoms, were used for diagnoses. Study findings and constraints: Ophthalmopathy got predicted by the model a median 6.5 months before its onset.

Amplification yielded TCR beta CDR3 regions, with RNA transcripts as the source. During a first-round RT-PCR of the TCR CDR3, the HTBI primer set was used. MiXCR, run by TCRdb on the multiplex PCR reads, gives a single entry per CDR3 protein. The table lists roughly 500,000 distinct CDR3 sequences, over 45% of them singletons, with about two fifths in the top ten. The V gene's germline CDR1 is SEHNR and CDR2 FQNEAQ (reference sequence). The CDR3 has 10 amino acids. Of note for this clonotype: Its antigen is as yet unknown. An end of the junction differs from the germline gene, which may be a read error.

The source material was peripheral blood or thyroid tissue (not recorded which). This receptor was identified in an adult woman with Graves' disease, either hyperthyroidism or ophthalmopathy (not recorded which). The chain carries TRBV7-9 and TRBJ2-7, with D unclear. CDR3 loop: CACSFWEQYF. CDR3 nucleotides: TGTGCCTGCAGTTTCTGGGAGCAGTACTTC.